Listed below are T cell receptor beta chains from one sample, sequenced in a study of regulatory T cells in long-lasting Graves disease. TCRdb redid the calling of the multiplex PCR reads with MiXCR, one entry per CDR3 protein. This sample yields 420,000 or so distinct CDR3 sequences, of which 16% are seen a single time; roughly 23% belongs to the top ten. The same sample was also studied in work on T cells in Graves' hyperthyroidism and ophthalmopathy.

The sample consisted of peripheral blood mononuclear cells (PBMCs), taken at new diagnosis, from a patient treated with antithyroid drugs. These TCRs come from a woman in her late teens or twenties with Graves disease. The CDR3 runs from the conserved cysteine through the conserved F or W. The order of the fields is D gene, V gene, J gene, clone size, CDR3 DNA, CDR3 protein. A D gene is named only where the DNA matches it firmly. Clone size is stated in some rows and not others, as once, few, many or a class when expanded.

d_call: TRBD2; v_call: TRBV12-3/TRBV12-4; j_call: TRBJ2-1; clone_size: few; cdr3_nt: TGTGCCAGCAGTTTAGCCGGGACTAGCGGGAATCCTGAGCAGTTCTTC; cdr3_aa: CASSLAGTSGNPEQFF
d_call: TRBD2; v_call: TRBV20-1; j_call: TRBJ2-1; clone_size: .; cdr3_nt: TGCAGTGCTAGCGACCGGCGGGGGGGGGAAGGGAATGAGCAGTTCTTC; cdr3_aa: CSASDRRGGEGNEQFF
d_call: TRBD1; v_call: TRBV7-2; j_call: TRBJ1-1; clone_size: .; cdr3_nt: TGTGCCAGCAGCCCAAGCGGACAGGGGGATTACACTGAAGCTTTCTTT; cdr3_aa: CASSPSGQGDYTEAFF
d_call: TRBD2; v_call: TRBV4-3; j_call: TRBJ2-1; clone_size: .; cdr3_nt: TGCGCCAGCAGCCAAGATCACACAGCGGGAGGTCATTACTCCTACAATGAGCAGTTCTTC; cdr3_aa: CASSQDHTAGGHYSYNEQFF
d_call: TRBD1; v_call: TRBV19; j_call: TRBJ1-3; clone_size: once; cdr3_nt: TGTGCCAGTAGTGTAAGCCGGGACAGGGTTTCTGGAAACACCATATATTTT; cdr3_aa: CASSVSRDRVSGNTIYF
d_call: .; v_call: TRBV7-9; j_call: TRBJ2-2; clone_size: .; cdr3_nt: TGTGCCAGCAGCTTAGAACTAACTCCCACCGGGGAGCTGTTTTTT; cdr3_aa: CASSLELTPTGELFF
d_call: TRBD2; v_call: TRBV5-1; j_call: TRBJ2-7; clone_size: many; cdr3_nt: TGCGCCAGCAGCTTGGGTGGACTAGGAAACTACGAGCAGTACTTC; cdr3_aa: CASSLGGLGNYEQYF
d_call: TRBD1; v_call: TRBV19; j_call: TRBJ1-2; clone_size: .; cdr3_nt: TGTGCCAGTAGTACCACAGGGGTTCATGGCTACACCTTC; cdr3_aa: CASSTTGVHGYTF
d_call: TRBD1; v_call: TRBV6-1; j_call: TRBJ1-5; clone_size: many; cdr3_nt: TGTGCCAGTCAACCGGGACAGGGTATGACTTTAGGGATAGGCAATCAGCCCCAGCATTTT; cdr3_aa: CASQPGQGMTLGIGNQPQHF
d_call: .; v_call: TRBV6-4; j_call: TRBJ1-5; clone_size: .; cdr3_nt: TGTGCCAGCAGGCCACACAAGGATAGCAATCAGCCCCAGCATTTT; cdr3_aa: CASRPHKDSNQPQHF
d_call: .; v_call: TRBV7-2; j_call: TRBJ1-1; clone_size: many; cdr3_nt: TGTGCCAGCAGCTTAGTAAACTTGAATGAAGCTTTCTTT; cdr3_aa: CASSLVNLNEAFF
d_call: TRBD2; v_call: TRBV2; j_call: TRBJ2-1; clone_size: many; cdr3_nt: TGTGCCAGCAGGGAAGGTAGCGGGAGAGGTAATGAGCAGTTCTTC; cdr3_aa: CASREGSGRGNEQFF
d_call: .; v_call: TRBV11-2; j_call: TRBJ2-7; clone_size: .; cdr3_nt: TGTGCCAGCAGCTTACCGTCTGCAATACCCCCCTACGAGCAGTACTTC; cdr3_aa: CASSLPSAIPPYEQYF
d_call: .; v_call: TRBV11-3; j_call: TRBJ2-1; clone_size: many; cdr3_nt: TGTGCCAGCAGCCCGGGGGACAGACACAAGCAGTTCTTC; cdr3_aa: CASSPGDRHKQFF
d_call: TRBD2; v_call: TRBV29-1; j_call: TRBJ2-5; clone_size: many; cdr3_nt: TGCAGCGGAACCGGCGGGGGGGGGGAGACCCAGTACTTC; cdr3_aa: CSGTGGGGETQYF
d_call: .; v_call: TRBV7-2; j_call: TRBJ2-1; clone_size: many; cdr3_nt: TGTGCCAGCAGCTTAACCCAGGGGCCAGATGAGCAGTTCTTC; cdr3_aa: CASSLTQGPDEQFF
d_call: .; v_call: TRBV2; j_call: TRBJ1-5; clone_size: many; cdr3_nt: TGTGCCAGCAGCCTCGACAGCTATAGCAATCAGCCCCAGCATTTT; cdr3_aa: CASSLDSYSNQPQHF
d_call: .; v_call: TRBV12-3/TRBV12-4; j_call: TRBJ2-3; clone_size: many; cdr3_nt: TGTGCCAGCAGTCATTTTAGTCCTAATACAGATACGCAGTATTTT; cdr3_aa: CASSHFSPNTDTQYF
d_call: .; v_call: TRBV11-3; j_call: TRBJ1-3; clone_size: .; cdr3_nt: TGTGCCAGCAGCTTCGGGGTTCTCTCTGGAAACACCATATATTTT; cdr3_aa: CASSFGVLSGNTIYF
d_call: .; v_call: TRBV7-3; j_call: TRBJ2-6; clone_size: .; cdr3_nt: TGTGCCAGCAGCTTTCATGGACGGAACTCTGGGGCCAACGTCCTGACTTTC; cdr3_aa: CASSFHGRNSGANVLTF
d_call: .; v_call: TRBV7-2; j_call: TRBJ1-1; clone_size: many; cdr3_nt: TGTGCCAGCAGCTTAGTCCCCGGGGACACTGAAGCTTTCTTT; cdr3_aa: CASSLVPGDTEAFF
d_call: .; v_call: TRBV24-1; j_call: TRBJ2-7; clone_size: many; cdr3_nt: TGTGCCACCAGTGATCGGAATAGCGGCTCCTACGAGCAGTACTTC; cdr3_aa: CATSDRNSGSYEQYF
d_call: .; v_call: TRBV28; j_call: TRBJ1-5; clone_size: many; cdr3_nt: TGTGCCAGCAGTAACGTTGCCTTTCAGCCCCAGCATTTT; cdr3_aa: CASSNVAFQPQHF
d_call: .; v_call: TRBV13; j_call: TRBJ1-3; clone_size: few; cdr3_nt: TGTGCCAGCAGCCCCGCCAGGGTGGGAAACACCATATATTTT; cdr3_aa: CASSPARVGNTIYF
d_call: TRBD1; v_call: TRBV7-9; j_call: TRBJ2-7; clone_size: many; cdr3_nt: TGTGCCAGCAGCCCCGGACAGGTCTCCTACGAGCAGTACTTC; cdr3_aa: CASSPGQVSYEQYF
d_call: .; v_call: TRBV12-3/TRBV12-4; j_call: TRBJ2-1; clone_size: many; cdr3_nt: TGTGCCAGCAGTCTATGGGCTAGCGCCAATGAGCAGTTCTTC; cdr3_aa: CASSLWASANEQFF
d_call: TRBD1; v_call: TRBV4-3; j_call: TRBJ2-3; clone_size: .; cdr3_nt: TGCGCCAGCAGCCAAGATTGGGGACAGGGGGCAGATACGCAGTATTTT; cdr3_aa: CASSQDWGQGADTQYF
d_call: TRBD2; v_call: TRBV30; j_call: TRBJ2-7; clone_size: many; cdr3_nt: TGTGCCTGGACCAGCGGGAGGGGATACGAGCAGTACTTC; cdr3_aa: CAWTSGRGYEQYF
d_call: TRBD2; v_call: TRBV15; j_call: TRBJ2-1; clone_size: many; cdr3_nt: TGTGCCACCAGCACCGTAGCGGGAGACGAGCAGTTCTTC; cdr3_aa: CATSTVAGDEQFF
d_call: TRBD2; v_call: TRBV12-3/TRBV12-4; j_call: TRBJ2-1; clone_size: few; cdr3_nt: TGTGCCAGCAAGGGACTAGCGGGTGACAATGAGCAGTTCTTC; cdr3_aa: CASKGLAGDNEQFF
d_call: .; v_call: TRBV15; j_call: TRBJ2-1; clone_size: .; cdr3_nt: TGTGCCACCAGCAGAGATTGGACCGGGAGTTCCTACAATGAGCAGTTCTTC; cdr3_aa: CATSRDWTGSSYNEQFF
d_call: TRBD2; v_call: TRBV5-6; j_call: TRBJ2-5; clone_size: many; cdr3_nt: TGTGCCAGCAGCGCTAGCGGGAGGAACGGTGAGACCCAGTACTTC; cdr3_aa: CASSASGRNGETQYF
d_call: TRBD2; v_call: TRBV6-1; j_call: TRBJ2-1; clone_size: .; cdr3_nt: TGTGCCAGCAGGCGACCGTGGGGGGGGAACAACAATGAGCAGTTCTTC; cdr3_aa: CASRRPWGGNNNEQFF
d_call: .; v_call: TRBV30; j_call: TRBJ1-6; clone_size: .; cdr3_nt: TGTGCCATGGGCAGGGGACTCGGTAGTTCACCCCTCCACTTT; cdr3_aa: CAMGRGLGSSPLHF
d_call: TRBD2; v_call: TRBV12-3/TRBV12-4; j_call: TRBJ2-1; clone_size: many; cdr3_nt: TGTGCCATCCGACTAGCGGACTACAATGAGCAGTTCTTC; cdr3_aa: CAIRLADYNEQFF
d_call: .; v_call: TRBV3-1; j_call: TRBJ1-1; clone_size: many; cdr3_nt: TGTGCCAGCAACCAAGTGGGGGGTGAAGCTTTCTTT; cdr3_aa: CASNQVGGEAFF
d_call: TRBD2; v_call: TRBV20-1; j_call: TRBJ2-1; clone_size: many; cdr3_nt: TGCAGTGCTAGAGAGACTAGCCGGGCCTACAATGAGCAGTTCTTC; cdr3_aa: CSARETSRAYNEQFF
d_call: TRBD1; v_call: TRBV20-1; j_call: TRBJ1-1; clone_size: many; cdr3_nt: TGCAGTGCTAGAGCCTTACGGTCCCAGGGGGCTAGAACTGAAGCTTTCTTT; cdr3_aa: CSARALRSQGARTEAFF
d_call: TRBD1; v_call: TRBV5-5; j_call: TRBJ1-4; clone_size: many; cdr3_nt: TGTGCCAGCAGCCGAGAACCGGGACAGGGTAATGAAAAACTGTTTTTT; cdr3_aa: CASSREPGQGNEKLFF
d_call: .; v_call: TRBV29-1; j_call: TRBJ2-2; clone_size: .; cdr3_nt: TGCAGCGTAGCCCGGGAACCCAGAACCGGGGAGCTGTTTTTT; cdr3_aa: CSVAREPRTGELFF
d_call: TRBD2; v_call: TRBV11-2; j_call: TRBJ2-1; clone_size: many; cdr3_nt: TGTGCCGGACGACTAGCTTCGGGCAATGAGCAGTTCTTC; cdr3_aa: CAGRLASGNEQFF
d_call: .; v_call: TRBV4-3; j_call: TRBJ1-6; clone_size: few; cdr3_nt: TGCGCCAGCAGCCACCCGGGGGGATCACCCCTCCACTTT; cdr3_aa: CASSHPGGSPLHF
d_call: .; v_call: TRBV29-1; j_call: TRBJ1-2; clone_size: few; cdr3_nt: TGCAGCGTTGATGAGGAGGTTGGCTATGGCTACACCTTC; cdr3_aa: CSVDEEVGYGYTF
d_call: TRBD2; v_call: TRBV28; j_call: TRBJ2-5; clone_size: .; cdr3_nt: TGTGCCAGCAGTTTACCCCCTAGCGGGAGTTATAGGGAGACCCAGTACTTC; cdr3_aa: CASSLPPSGSYRETQYF
d_call: TRBD1; v_call: TRBV20-1; j_call: TRBJ2-3; clone_size: few; cdr3_nt: TGCAGTGCTAGAGGACAGGGGGCTCGCACAGATACGCAGTATTTT; cdr3_aa: CSARGQGARTDTQYF
d_call: .; v_call: TRBV10-3; j_call: TRBJ1-5; clone_size: many; cdr3_nt: TGTGCCATCAGCCGTAGCGGGGAAAATCAGCCCCAGCATTTT; cdr3_aa: CAISRSGENQPQHF
d_call: TRBD2; v_call: TRBV4-3; j_call: TRBJ2-1; clone_size: many; cdr3_nt: TGCGCCAGCAGCCAAGACGACGGGAGGAAGGTCATTGAGCAGTTCTTC; cdr3_aa: CASSQDDGRKVIEQFF
d_call: TRBD2; v_call: TRBV28; j_call: TRBJ2-7; clone_size: many; cdr3_nt: TGTGCCAGCAGTTCGGGACTAGCAGTATACGAGCAGTACTTC; cdr3_aa: CASSSGLAVYEQYF